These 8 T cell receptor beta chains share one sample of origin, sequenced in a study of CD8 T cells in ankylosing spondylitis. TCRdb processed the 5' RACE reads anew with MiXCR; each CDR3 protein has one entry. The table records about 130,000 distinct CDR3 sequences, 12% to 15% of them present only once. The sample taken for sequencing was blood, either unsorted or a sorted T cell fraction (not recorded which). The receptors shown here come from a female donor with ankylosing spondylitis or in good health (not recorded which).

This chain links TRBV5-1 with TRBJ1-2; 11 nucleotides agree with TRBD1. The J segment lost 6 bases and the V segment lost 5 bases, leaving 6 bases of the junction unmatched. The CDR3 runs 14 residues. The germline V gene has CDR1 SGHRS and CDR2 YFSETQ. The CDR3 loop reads CASRKGTGGDGYTF. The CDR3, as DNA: TGCGCCAGCAGAAAAGGGACAGGGGGAGATGGCTACACCTTC.

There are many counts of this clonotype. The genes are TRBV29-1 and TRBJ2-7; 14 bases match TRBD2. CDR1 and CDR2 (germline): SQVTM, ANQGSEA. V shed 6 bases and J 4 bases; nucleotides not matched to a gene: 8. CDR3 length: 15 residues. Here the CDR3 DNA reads TGCAGCGTGATCGGGACTAGCGGGAGTAGGTACGAGCAGTACTTC. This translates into CSVIGTSGSRYEQYF.

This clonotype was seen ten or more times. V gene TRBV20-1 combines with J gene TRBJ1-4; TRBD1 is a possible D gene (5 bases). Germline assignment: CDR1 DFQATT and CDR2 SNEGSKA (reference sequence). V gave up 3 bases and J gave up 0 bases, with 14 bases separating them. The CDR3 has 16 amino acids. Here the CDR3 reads CSASSLSTATNEKLFF. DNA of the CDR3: TGCAGTGCTAGTTCCCTATCGACAGCAACTAATGAAAAACTGTTTTTT.

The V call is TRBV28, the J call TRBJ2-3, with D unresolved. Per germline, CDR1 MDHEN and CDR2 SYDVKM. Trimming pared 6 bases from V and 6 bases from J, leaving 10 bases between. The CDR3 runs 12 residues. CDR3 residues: CASSSARDTQYF. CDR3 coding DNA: TGTGCCAGCAGCTCCGCTCGGGATACGCAGTATTTT.

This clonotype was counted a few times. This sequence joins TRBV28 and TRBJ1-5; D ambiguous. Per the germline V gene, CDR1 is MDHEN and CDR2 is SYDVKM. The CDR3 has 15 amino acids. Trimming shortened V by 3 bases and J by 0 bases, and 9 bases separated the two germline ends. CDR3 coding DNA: TGTGCCAGCAGTTTGCCCAGCTATAGCAATCAGCCCCAGCATTTT. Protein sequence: CASSLPSYSNQPQHF.

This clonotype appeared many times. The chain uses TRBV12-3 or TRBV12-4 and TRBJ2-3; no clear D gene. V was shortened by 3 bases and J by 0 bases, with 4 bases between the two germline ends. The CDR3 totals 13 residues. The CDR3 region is CASSFQSTDTQYF. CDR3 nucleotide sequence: TGTGCCAGCAGTTTCCAAAGCACAGATACGCAGTATTTT.

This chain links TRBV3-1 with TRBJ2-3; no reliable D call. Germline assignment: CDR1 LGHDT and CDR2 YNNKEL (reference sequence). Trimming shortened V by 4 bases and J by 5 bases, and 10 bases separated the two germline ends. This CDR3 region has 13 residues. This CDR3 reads CASSPGPQDTQYF. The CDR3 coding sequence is TGTGCCAGCAGCCCCGGACCACAAGATACGCAGTATTTT.

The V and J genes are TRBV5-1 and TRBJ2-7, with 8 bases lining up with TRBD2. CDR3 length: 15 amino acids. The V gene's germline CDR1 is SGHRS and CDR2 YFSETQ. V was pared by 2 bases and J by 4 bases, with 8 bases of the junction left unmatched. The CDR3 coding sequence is TGCGCCAGCAGCTTAACAGCGGGAGAGGTTTACGAGCAGTACTTC. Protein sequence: CASSLTAGEVYEQYF. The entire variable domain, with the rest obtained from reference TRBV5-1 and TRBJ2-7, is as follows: KAGVTQTPRYLIKTRGQQVTLSCSPISGHRSVSWYQQTPGQGLQFLFEYFSETQRNKGNFPGRFSGRQFSNSRSEMNVSTLELGDSALYLCASSLTAGEVYEQYFGPGTRLTVT.